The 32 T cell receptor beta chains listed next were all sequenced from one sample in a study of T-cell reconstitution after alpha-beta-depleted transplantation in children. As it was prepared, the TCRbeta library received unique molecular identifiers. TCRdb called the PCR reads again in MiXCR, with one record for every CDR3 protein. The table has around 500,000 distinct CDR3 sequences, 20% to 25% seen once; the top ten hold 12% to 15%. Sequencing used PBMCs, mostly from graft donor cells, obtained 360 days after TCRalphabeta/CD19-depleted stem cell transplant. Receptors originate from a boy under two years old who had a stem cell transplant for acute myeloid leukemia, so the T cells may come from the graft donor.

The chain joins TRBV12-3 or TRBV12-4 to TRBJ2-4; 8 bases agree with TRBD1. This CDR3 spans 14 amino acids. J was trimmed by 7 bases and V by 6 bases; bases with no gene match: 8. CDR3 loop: CASSPVRTGNIQYF. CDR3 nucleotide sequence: TGTGCCAGCAGCCCTGTGCGGACAGGGAACATTCAGTACTTC.

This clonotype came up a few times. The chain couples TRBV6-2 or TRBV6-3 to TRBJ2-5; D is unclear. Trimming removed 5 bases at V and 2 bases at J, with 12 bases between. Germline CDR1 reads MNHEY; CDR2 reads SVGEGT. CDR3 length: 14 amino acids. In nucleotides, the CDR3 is TGTGCCAGCAGTCGTTACGCCCCGCAAGAGACCCAGTACTTC. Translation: CASSRYAPQETQYF.

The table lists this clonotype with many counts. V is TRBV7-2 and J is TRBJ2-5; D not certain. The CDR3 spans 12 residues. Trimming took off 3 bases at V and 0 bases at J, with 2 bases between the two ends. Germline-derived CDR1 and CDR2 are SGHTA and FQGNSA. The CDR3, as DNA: TGTGCCAGCAGCTTTCACCAAGAGACCCAGTACTTC. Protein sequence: CASSFHQETQYF.

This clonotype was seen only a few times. The CDR3 DNA sequence: TGTGCCAGCAGAGGGACAGGGGGTTACGAGCAGTACGTC. Protein product: CASRGTGGYEQYV. The chain is built from TRBV6-2 or TRBV6-3 and TRBJ2-7, with 11 bases aligning to TRBD1. This CDR3 has 13 residues. The junction had 2 bases not matched to a gene; V was cut back by 6 bases and J by 4 bases. Germline-derived CDR1 and CDR2 are MNHEY and SVGEGT.

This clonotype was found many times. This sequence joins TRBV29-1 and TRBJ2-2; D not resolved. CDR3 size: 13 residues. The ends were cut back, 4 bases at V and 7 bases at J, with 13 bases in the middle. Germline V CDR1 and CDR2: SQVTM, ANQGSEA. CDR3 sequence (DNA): TGCAGCGTTGCCCCCAGCCGAGGCGGGGAGCTGTTTTTT. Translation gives CSVAPSRGGELFF.

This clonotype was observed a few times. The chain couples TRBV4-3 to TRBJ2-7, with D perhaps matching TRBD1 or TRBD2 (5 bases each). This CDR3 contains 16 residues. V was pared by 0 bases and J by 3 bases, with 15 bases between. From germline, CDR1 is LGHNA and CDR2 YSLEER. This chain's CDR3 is CASSQEWELGDYEQYF. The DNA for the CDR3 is TGCGCCAGCAGCCAAGAGTGGGAGTTGGGGGACTACGAGCAGTACTTC.

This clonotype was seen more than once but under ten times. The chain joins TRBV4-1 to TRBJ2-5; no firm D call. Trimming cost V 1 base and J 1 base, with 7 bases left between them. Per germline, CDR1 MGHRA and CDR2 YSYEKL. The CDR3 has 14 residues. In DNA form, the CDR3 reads TGCGCCAGCAGCCAAGGGATAGTCCAAGAGACCCAGTACTTC. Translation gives CASSQGIVQETQYF.

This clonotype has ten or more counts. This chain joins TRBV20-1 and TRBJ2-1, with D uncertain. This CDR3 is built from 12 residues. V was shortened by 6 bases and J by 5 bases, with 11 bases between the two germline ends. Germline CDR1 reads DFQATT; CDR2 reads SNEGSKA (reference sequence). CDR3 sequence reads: CSAGSGDNEQFF. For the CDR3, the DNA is TGCAGTGCGGGATCTGGGGACAATGAGCAGTTCTTC.

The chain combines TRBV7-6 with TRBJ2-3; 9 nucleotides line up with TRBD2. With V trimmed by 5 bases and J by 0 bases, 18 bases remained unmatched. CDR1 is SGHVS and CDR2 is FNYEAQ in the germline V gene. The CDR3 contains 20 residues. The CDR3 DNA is TGTGCCAGCAGCGTAATCGCCGGGACTAGCTCGAGGACTAGCACAGATACGCAGTATTTT. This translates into CASSVIAGTSSRTSTDTQYF.

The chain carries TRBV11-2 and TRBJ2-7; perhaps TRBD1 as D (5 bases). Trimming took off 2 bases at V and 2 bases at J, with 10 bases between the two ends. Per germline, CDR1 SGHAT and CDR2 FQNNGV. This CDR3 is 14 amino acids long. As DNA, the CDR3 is TGTGCCAGCAGCTTACAGGGATTGCCCTACGAGCAGTACTTC. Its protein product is CASSLQGLPYEQYF.

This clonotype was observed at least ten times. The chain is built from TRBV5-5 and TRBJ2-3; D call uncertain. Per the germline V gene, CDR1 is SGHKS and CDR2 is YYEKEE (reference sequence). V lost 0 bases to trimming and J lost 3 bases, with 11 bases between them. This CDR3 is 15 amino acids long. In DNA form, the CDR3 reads TGTGCCAGCAGCTTGGCTTCGGGTAGGACAGATACGCAGTATTTT. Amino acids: CASSLASGRTDTQYF. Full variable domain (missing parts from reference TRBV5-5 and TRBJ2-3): DAGVTQSPTHLIKTRGQQVTLRCSPISGHKSVSWYQQVLGQGPQFIFQYYEKEERGRGNFPDRFSARQFPNYSSELNVNALLLGDSALYLCASSLASGRTDTQYFGPGTRLTVL.

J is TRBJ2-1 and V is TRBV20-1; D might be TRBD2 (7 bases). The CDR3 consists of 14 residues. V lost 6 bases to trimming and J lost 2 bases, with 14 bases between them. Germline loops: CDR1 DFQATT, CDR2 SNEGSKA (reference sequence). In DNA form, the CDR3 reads TGCAGTGCCCCCCCGGGGGGCACCTACAATGAGCAGTTCTTC. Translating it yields CSAPPGGTYNEQFF.

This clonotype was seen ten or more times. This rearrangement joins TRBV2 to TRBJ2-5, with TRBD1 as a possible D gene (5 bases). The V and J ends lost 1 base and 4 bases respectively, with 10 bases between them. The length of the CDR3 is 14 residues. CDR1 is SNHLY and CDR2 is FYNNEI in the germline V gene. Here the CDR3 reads CASSEDTGRETQYF. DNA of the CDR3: TGTGCCAGCAGTGAAGATACAGGCCGAGAGACCCAGTACTTC.

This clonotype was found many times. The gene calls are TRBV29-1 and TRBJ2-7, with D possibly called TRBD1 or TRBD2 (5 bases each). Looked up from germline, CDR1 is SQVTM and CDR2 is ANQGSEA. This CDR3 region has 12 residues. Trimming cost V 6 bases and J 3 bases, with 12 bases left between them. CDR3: CSVRDGVYEQYF. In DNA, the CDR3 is TGCAGCGTGAGGGACGGAGTCTACGAGCAGTACTTC.

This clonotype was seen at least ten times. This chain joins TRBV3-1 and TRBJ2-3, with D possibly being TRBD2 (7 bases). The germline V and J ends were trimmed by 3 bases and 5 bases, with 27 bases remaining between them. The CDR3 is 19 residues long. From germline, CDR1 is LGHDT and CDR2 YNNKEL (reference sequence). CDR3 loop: CASSHYLFVGGGTRDTQYF. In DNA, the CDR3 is TGTGCCAGCAGCCATTATCTCTTCGTCGGCGGGGGCACCCGAGATACGCAGTATTTT.

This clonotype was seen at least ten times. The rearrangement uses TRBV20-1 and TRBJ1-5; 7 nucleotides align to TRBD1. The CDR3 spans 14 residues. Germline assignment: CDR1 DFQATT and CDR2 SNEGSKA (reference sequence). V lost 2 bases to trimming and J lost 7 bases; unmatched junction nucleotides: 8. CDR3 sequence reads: CSARRGQGEQPQHF. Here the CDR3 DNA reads TGCAGTGCTAGAAGGGGGCAGGGGGAACAGCCCCAGCATTTT.

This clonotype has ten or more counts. The CDR3, as DNA: TGTGCCACCAGCAGCCGGCCGTCCTTCACAGATACGCAGTATTTT. Translating it yields CATSSRPSFTDTQYF. The chain is built from TRBV15 and TRBJ2-3; D gene ambiguous. V was shortened by 3 bases and J by 2 bases, with 12 bases between the two germline ends. This CDR3 spans 15 amino acids. In germline, CDR1 is LNHNV, CDR2 YYDKDF (reference sequence).

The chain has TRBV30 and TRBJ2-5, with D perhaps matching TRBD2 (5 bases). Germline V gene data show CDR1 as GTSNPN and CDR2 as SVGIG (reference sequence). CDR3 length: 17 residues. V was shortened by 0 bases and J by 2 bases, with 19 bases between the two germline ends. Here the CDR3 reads CAWSVRARGLRQETQYF. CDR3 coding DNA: TGTGCCTGGAGTGTACGGGCTCGAGGGCTAAGGCAAGAGACCCAGTACTTC.

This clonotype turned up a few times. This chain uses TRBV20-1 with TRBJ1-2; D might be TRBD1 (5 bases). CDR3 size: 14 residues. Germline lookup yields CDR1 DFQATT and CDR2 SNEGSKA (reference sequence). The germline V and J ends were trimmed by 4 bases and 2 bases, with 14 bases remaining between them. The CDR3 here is CSATKPGRNYGYTF. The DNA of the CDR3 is TGCAGTGCTACAAAACCGGGACGGAACTATGGCTACACCTTC.

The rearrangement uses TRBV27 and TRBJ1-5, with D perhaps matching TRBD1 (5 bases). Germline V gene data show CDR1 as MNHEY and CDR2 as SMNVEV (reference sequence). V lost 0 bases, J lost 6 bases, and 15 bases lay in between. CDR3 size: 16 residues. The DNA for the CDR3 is TGTGCCAGCAGTTTATCGGGCAGGGTTCATGGTCAGCCCCAGCATTTT. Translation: CASSLSGRVHGQPQHF.

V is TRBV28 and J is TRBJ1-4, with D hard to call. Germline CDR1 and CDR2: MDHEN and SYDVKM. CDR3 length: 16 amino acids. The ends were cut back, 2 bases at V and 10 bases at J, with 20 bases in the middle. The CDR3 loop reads CASSLGFWETAGKLFF. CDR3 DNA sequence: TGTGCCAGCAGTTTAGGGTTTTGGGAAACCGCGGGAAAACTGTTTTTT.

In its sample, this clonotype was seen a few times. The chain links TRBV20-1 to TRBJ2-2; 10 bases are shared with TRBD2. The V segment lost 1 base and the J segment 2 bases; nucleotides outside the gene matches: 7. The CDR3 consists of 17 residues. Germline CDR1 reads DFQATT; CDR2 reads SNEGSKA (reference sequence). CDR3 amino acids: CSARVFPSGGNTGELFF. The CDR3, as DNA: TGCAGTGCTAGAGTCTTCCCTAGCGGGGGTAACACCGGGGAGCTGTTTTTT.

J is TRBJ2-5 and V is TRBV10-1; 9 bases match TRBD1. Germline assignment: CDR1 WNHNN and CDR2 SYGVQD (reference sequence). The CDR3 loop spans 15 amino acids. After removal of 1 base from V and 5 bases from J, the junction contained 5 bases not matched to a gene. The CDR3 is CASSEFTGGMETQYF. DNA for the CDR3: TGCGCCAGCAGTGAGTTTACAGGGGGCATGGAGACCCAGTACTTC.

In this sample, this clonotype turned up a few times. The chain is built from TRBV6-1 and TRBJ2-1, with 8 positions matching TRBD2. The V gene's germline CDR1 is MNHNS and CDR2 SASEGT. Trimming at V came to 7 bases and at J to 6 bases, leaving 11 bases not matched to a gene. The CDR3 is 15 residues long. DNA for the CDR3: TGTGCCAGCAAGATCACCGGGGGGGCGTCCAATGAGCAGTTCTTC. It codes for CASKITGGASNEQFF.

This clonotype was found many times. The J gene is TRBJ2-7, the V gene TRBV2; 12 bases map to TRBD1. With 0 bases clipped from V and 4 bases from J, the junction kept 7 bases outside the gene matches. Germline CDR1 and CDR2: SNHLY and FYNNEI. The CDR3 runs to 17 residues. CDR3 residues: CASSEAEWDRGQYEQYV. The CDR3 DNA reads TGTGCCAGCAGTGAAGCAGAGTGGGACAGGGGGCAGTACGAGCAGTACGTC.

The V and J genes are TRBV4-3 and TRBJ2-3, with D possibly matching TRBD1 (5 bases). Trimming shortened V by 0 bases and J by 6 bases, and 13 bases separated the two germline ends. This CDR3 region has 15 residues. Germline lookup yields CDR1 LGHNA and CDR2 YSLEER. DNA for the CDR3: TGCGCCAGCAGCCAAGATCTTGGGGCCGGGGATACGCAGTATTTT. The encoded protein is CASSQDLGAGDTQYF.

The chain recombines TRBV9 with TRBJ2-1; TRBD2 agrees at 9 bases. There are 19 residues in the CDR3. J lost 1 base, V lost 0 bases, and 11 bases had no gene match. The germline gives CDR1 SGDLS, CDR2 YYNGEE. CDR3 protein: CASSVVGRGGPRSYNEQFF. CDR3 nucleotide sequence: TGTGCCAGCAGCGTAGTTGGGCGGGGGGGTCCACGATCCTACAATGAGCAGTTCTTC.

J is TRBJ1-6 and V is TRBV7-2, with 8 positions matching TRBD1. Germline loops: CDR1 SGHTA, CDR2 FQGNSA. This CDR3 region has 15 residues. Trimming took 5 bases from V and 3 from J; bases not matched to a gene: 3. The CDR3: CASSPQGDYNSPLHF. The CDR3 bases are TGTGCCAGCAGCCCACAGGGGGACTATAATTCACCCCTCCACTTT.

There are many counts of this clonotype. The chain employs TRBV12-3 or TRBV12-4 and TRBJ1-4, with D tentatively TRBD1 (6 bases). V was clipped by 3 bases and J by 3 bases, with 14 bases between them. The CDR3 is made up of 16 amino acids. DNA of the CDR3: TGTGCCAGCAGTTTCTCCACAGGGCGCTCTAATGAAAAACTGTTTTTT. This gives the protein CASSFSTGRSNEKLFF.

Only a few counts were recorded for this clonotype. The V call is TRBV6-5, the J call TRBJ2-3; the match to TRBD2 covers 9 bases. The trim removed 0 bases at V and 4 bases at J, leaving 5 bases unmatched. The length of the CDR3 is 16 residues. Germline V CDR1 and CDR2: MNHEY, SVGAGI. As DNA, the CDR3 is TGTGCCAGCAGTTACTCTGGCGGGGGGGCTGCAGATACGCAGTATTTT. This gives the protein CASSYSGGGAADTQYF.

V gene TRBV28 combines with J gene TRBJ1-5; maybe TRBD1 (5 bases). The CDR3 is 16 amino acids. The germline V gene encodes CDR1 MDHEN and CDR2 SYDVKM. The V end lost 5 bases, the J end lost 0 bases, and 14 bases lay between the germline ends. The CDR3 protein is CASSPVRRDSNQPQHF. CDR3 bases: TGTGCCAGCAGTCCGGTCCGCAGGGATAGCAATCAGCCCCAGCATTTT.

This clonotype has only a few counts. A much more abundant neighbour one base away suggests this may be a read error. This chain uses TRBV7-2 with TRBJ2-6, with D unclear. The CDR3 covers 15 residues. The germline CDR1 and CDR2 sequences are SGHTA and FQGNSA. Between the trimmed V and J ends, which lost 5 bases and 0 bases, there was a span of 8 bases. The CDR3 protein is CASSLRNSGANVLTF. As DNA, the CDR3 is TGTGCCAGCAGCCTGCGGAACTCTGGGGCCAACGTCCTGACTTTC.